Listed below are T cell receptor beta chains from one sample, sequenced in a study of blood T cell repertoires in COVID-19. Clones were read by immunoSEQ multiplex PCR, and TCRdb kept only the in-frame ones, dropping some. The sample carries roughly 200,000 clones, 80% to 90% recorded once. Specimen: PBMCs or T cells enriched from blood (not recorded which). The receptors come from a man aged 35-49 years who had recovered from COVID-19. The CDR3 runs from the conserved cysteine through the conserved F or W. The D gene is left open where the match is weak. The size entry is marked missing in some rows and otherwise reads once, few, many or a size class.

len: 14
v_gene: TRBV30
abundance: NA
j_gene: TRBJ2-5
d_gene: NA
CDR3nt: TGTGCCTGGAGTATAGCTTGGGGCGGAGAGACCCAGTACTTC
CDR3aa: CAWSIAWGGETQYF

len: 15
v_gene: TRBV11-2
abundance: NA
j_gene: TRBJ1-1
d_gene: NA
CDR3nt: TGTGCCAGCAGCAAGGTCCCAGACAGGTTATATGAAGCTTTCTTT
CDR3aa: CASSKVPDRLYEAFF

len: 16
v_gene: TRBV7-2
abundance: NA
j_gene: TRBJ1-3
d_gene: NA
CDR3nt: TGTGCCAGCAGCATGACCGGGACTGGGGTTGGAAACACCATATATTTT
CDR3aa: CASSMTGTGVGNTIYF

len: 14
v_gene: TRBV10-3
abundance: NA
j_gene: TRBJ1-2
d_gene: TRBD1
CDR3nt: TGTGCCATCAGTGAGCGGGACAGGGAAAAAGGCTACACCTTC
CDR3aa: CAISERDREKGYTF

len: 16
v_gene: TRBV10-3
abundance: once
j_gene: TRBJ1-2
d_gene: NA
CDR3nt: TGTGCCATCAGTGACAGGGTAGCTACTCTTCAGGATGGCTACACCTTC
CDR3aa: CAISDRVATLQDGYTF

len: 17
v_gene: TRBV4-1
abundance: NA
j_gene: TRBJ2-1
d_gene: TRBD2
CDR3nt: TGCGCCAGCAGCTCAGAGGTGGCGGGAGGGGGGTACAATGAGCAGTTCTTC
CDR3aa: CASSSEVAGGGYNEQFF

len: 19
v_gene: TRBV11-2
abundance: NA
j_gene: TRBJ2-1
d_gene: TRBD2
CDR3nt: TGTGCCAGCAGCTTAGATCGAGGGCGGGAGGGCCCTCTATACAATGAGCAGTTCTTC
CDR3aa: CASSLDRGREGPLYNEQFF

len: 16
v_gene: TRBV5-8
abundance: few
j_gene: TRBJ1-6
d_gene: NA
CDR3nt: TGTGCCAGCACCGGGGGTGCTCAGAGCCATAATTCACCCCTCCACTTT
CDR3aa: CASTGGAQSHNSPLHF

len: 15
v_gene: TRBV7-2
abundance: NA
j_gene: TRBJ1-1
d_gene: NA
CDR3nt: TGTGCCAGCAGCCAAGGGGAGGGGACTTGGACTGAAGCTTTCTTT
CDR3aa: CASSQGEGTWTEAFF

len: 15
v_gene: TRBV11-2
abundance: NA
j_gene: TRBJ2-1
d_gene: TRBD2
CDR3nt: TGTGCCAGCAGCCTGACTAGCGGGAGGCTCGATGAGCAGTTCTTC
CDR3aa: CASSLTSGRLDEQFF

len: 15
v_gene: TRBV4-1
abundance: NA
j_gene: TRBJ1-4
d_gene: TRBD1
CDR3nt: TGCGCCAGCAGCTCTCGACAGGGCCAAAATGAAAAACTGTTTTTT
CDR3aa: CASSSRQGQNEKLFF

len: 17
v_gene: TRBV15
abundance: NA
j_gene: TRBJ2-3
d_gene: TRBD2
CDR3nt: TGTGCCACCAGCAGAGGGGGGACTAGCGGGAGCACAGATACGCAGTATTTT
CDR3aa: CATSRGGTSGSTDTQYF

len: 15
v_gene: TRBV6-2/TRBV6-3
abundance: NA
j_gene: TRBJ2-1
d_gene: NA
CDR3nt: TGTGCCAGCAGTTCCTCTTCGAGCTATATAGATGAGCAGTTCTTC
CDR3aa: CASSSSSSYIDEQFF

len: 17
v_gene: TRBV2
abundance: NA
j_gene: TRBJ1-5
d_gene: NA
CDR3nt: TGTGCCAGCTCCCTTGGGGCAGGGGTAGCGAGCAATCAGCCCCAGCATTTT
CDR3aa: CASSLGAGVASNQPQHF

len: 18
v_gene: TRBV7-2
abundance: NA
j_gene: TRBJ2-1
d_gene: TRBD2
CDR3nt: TGTGCCAGCAGCTCGGGACTAGCGGTATACAGCTCCTACAATGAGCAGTTCTTC
CDR3aa: CASSSGLAVYSSYNEQFF

len: 16
v_gene: TRBV2
abundance: NA
j_gene: TRBJ1-2
d_gene: NA
CDR3nt: TGTGCCAGCAGTGATGAAAGGCAGGGTGGGAACTATGGCTACACCTTC
CDR3aa: CASSDERQGGNYGYTF

len: 13
v_gene: TRBV19
abundance: once
j_gene: TRBJ1-1
d_gene: NA
CDR3nt: TGTGCCAGTGTTAAGAGGGAGAGGTCTGAAGCTTTCTTT
CDR3aa: CASVKRERSEAFF

len: 14
v_gene: TRBV5-1
abundance: once
j_gene: TRBJ1-1
d_gene: TRBD1
CDR3nt: TGCGCCAGCAGCGATCAGGGGGTCTCCACTGAAGCTTTCTTT
CDR3aa: CASSDQGVSTEAFF

len: 13
v_gene: TRBV7-3
abundance: NA
j_gene: TRBJ1-2
d_gene: TRBD1
CDR3nt: TGTGCCAGCAGCCTGGGACAGGGCTATGGCTACACCTTC
CDR3aa: CASSLGQGYGYTF

len: 15
v_gene: TRBV11-2
abundance: NA
j_gene: TRBJ1-1
d_gene: NA
CDR3nt: TGTGCCAGCAGCTTAGCCGGGGGAGGGTACACTGAAGCTTTCTTT
CDR3aa: CASSLAGGGYTEAFF

len: 15
v_gene: TRBV6-5
abundance: once
j_gene: TRBJ1-1
d_gene: NA
CDR3nt: TGTGCCAGCAGTCCATCGACGGGAGGAGGCACTGAAGCTTTCTTT
CDR3aa: CASSPSTGGGTEAFF

len: 17
v_gene: TRBV7-2
abundance: few
j_gene: TRBJ2-1
d_gene: TRBD2
CDR3nt: TGTGCCAGCAGCCCGGGGGGACTAGCGGGAGGGTTTGATGAGCAGTTCTTC
CDR3aa: CASSPGGLAGGFDEQFF

len: 15
v_gene: TRBV2
abundance: NA
j_gene: TRBJ2-2
d_gene: NA
CDR3nt: TGTGCCAGCAGTGGATCAAGCGGGCAGGGCGGGGAGCTGTTTTTT
CDR3aa: CASSGSSGQGGELFF

len: 15
v_gene: TRBV2
abundance: NA
j_gene: TRBJ1-1
d_gene: TRBD1
CDR3nt: TGTGCCAGCAGGTCTGAGGGACAGGGGGGCACTGAAGCTTTCTTT
CDR3aa: CASRSEGQGGTEAFF

len: 11
v_gene: TRBV5-1
abundance: NA
j_gene: TRBJ2-5
d_gene: NA
CDR3nt: TGCGCCAGCAGCCTACAAGAGACCCAGTACTTC
CDR3aa: CASSLQETQYF

len: 12
v_gene: TRBV6-2/TRBV6-3
abundance: NA
j_gene: TRBJ1-5
d_gene: NA
CDR3nt: TGTGCCAGCAGCCTACCGGGTCAGCCCCAGCATTTT
CDR3aa: CASSLPGQPQHF

len: 16
v_gene: TRBV6-5
abundance: NA
j_gene: TRBJ2-1
d_gene: TRBD2
CDR3nt: TGTGCCAGCAGTTACCAGAGCGGGAGCTCCTACAATGAGCAGTTCTTC
CDR3aa: CASSYQSGSSYNEQFF

len: 16
v_gene: TRBV11-1
abundance: NA
j_gene: TRBJ1-1
d_gene: NA
CDR3nt: TGTGCCAGCAGCCCAAGAAGACGGGACATGAACACTGAAGCTTTCTTT
CDR3aa: CASSPRRRDMNTEAFF

len: 14
v_gene: TRBV27
abundance: NA
j_gene: TRBJ2-1
d_gene: TRBD1
CDR3nt: TGTGCCAGCAGGTCGACAGGGGTGGTCAATGAGCAGTTCTTC
CDR3aa: CASRSTGVVNEQFF

len: 16
v_gene: TRBV13
abundance: once
j_gene: TRBJ2-3
d_gene: NA
CDR3nt: TGTGCCAGCAGCCCCGTGAGCGGGTGGGGCACAGATACGCAGTATTTT
CDR3aa: CASSPVSGWGTDTQYF

len: 13
v_gene: TRBV7-9
abundance: NA
j_gene: TRBJ1-5
d_gene: NA
CDR3nt: TGTGCCAGCAGCTATAATAGCAATCAGCCCCAGCATTTT
CDR3aa: CASSYNSNQPQHF

len: 14
v_gene: TRBV7-9
abundance: many
j_gene: TRBJ1-1
d_gene: NA
CDR3nt: TGTGCCAGCAGCTTACAGGGTACGAACACTGAAGCTTTCTTT
CDR3aa: CASSLQGTNTEAFF

len: 15
v_gene: TRBV28
abundance: NA
j_gene: TRBJ1-2
d_gene: NA
CDR3nt: TGTGCCAGCAGTTTATGGCGAGCGAACAAAGATGGCTACACCTTC
CDR3aa: CASSLWRANKDGYTF

len: 15
v_gene: TRBV5-1
abundance: NA
j_gene: TRBJ1-3
d_gene: NA
CDR3nt: TGCGCCAGCAGCTTAACGGGACTAGCCGGAAACACCATATATTTT
CDR3aa: CASSLTGLAGNTIYF

len: 16
v_gene: TRBV5-1
abundance: NA
j_gene: TRBJ2-5
d_gene: TRBD2
CDR3nt: TGCGCCAGCAGCGGGGGGGACGCGTCCTTTGGGGAGACCCAGTACTTC
CDR3aa: CASSGGDASFGETQYF

len: 14
v_gene: TRBV6-5
abundance: NA
j_gene: TRBJ1-2
d_gene: NA
CDR3nt: TGTGCCGCCGGTCCTCCAGGGGCAAACTATGGCTACACCTTC
CDR3aa: CAAGPPGANYGYTF

len: 17
v_gene: TRBV4-1
abundance: NA
j_gene: TRBJ1-2
d_gene: NA
CDR3nt: TGCGCCAGCAGCCCCAGGCCTTGGGAGCGCCTTAACTATGGCTACACCTTC
CDR3aa: CASSPRPWERLNYGYTF

len: 16
v_gene: TRBV19
abundance: few
j_gene: TRBJ2-1
d_gene: TRBD2
CDR3nt: TGTGCCAGTAGTATACCCCCGGGACTAAATCACAATGAGCAGTTCTTC
CDR3aa: CASSIPPGLNHNEQFF

len: 15
v_gene: TRBV29-1
abundance: once
j_gene: TRBJ2-3
d_gene: TRBD2
CDR3nt: TGCAGCGTTGCCCGTACCGGGAGGGCCCAGGATACGCAGTATTTT
CDR3aa: CSVARTGRAQDTQYF

len: 17
v_gene: TRBV9
abundance: NA
j_gene: TRBJ2-1
d_gene: TRBD2
CDR3nt: TGTGCCAGCAGCGTAGCTACTAGCGGGAGCTCGTTCAATGAGCAGTTCTTC
CDR3aa: CASSVATSGSSFNEQFF

len: 10
v_gene: TRBV7-9
abundance: NA
j_gene: TRBJ1-2
d_gene: NA
CDR3nt: TGTGCCAGCGCTACAGGACAGTTAACCTTC
CDR3aa: CASATGQLTF

len: 15
v_gene: TRBV3-1/TRBV3-2
abundance: NA
j_gene: TRBJ2-1
d_gene: NA
CDR3nt: TGTGCCAGCAGCCAATACCTAACAGGAACGGGTGAGCAGTTCTTC
CDR3aa: CASSQYLTGTGEQFF

len: 13
v_gene: TRBV19
abundance: many
j_gene: TRBJ1-5
d_gene: TRBD1
CDR3nt: TGTGCCAGTAGCCCGGACAGGGGTGAGCCCCAGCATTTT
CDR3aa: CASSPDRGEPQHF

len: 16
v_gene: TRBV19
abundance: few
j_gene: TRBJ1-2
d_gene: TRBD1
CDR3nt: TGTGCCAGTAGTATTGGGACAGGGGAAAGGAACTATGGCTACACCTTC
CDR3aa: CASSIGTGERNYGYTF

len: 13
v_gene: TRBV5-1
abundance: NA
j_gene: TRBJ1-4
d_gene: NA
CDR3nt: TGCGCCAGCAGCTTATGGAGGGATGAAAAACTGTTTTTT
CDR3aa: CASSLWRDEKLFF

len: 17
v_gene: TRBV7-2
abundance: NA
j_gene: TRBJ2-4
d_gene: TRBD1
CDR3nt: TGTGCCAGCAGCCCCCGCCCGACAGGGCTTTCCAAAAACATTCAGTACTTC
CDR3aa: CASSPRPTGLSKNIQYF

len: 14
v_gene: TRBV6-5
abundance: few
j_gene: TRBJ1-1
d_gene: NA
CDR3nt: TGTGCCAGCAGCCGACCGGGACATATCACTGAAGCTTTCTTT
CDR3aa: CASSRPGHITEAFF

len: 18
v_gene: TRBV7-2
abundance: NA
j_gene: TRBJ1-1
d_gene: TRBD1
CDR3nt: TGTGCCAGCAGCGCCACCCCAGGGGGGCTCAACATGAACACTGAAGCTTTCTTT
CDR3aa: CASSATPGGLNMNTEAFF

len: 12
v_gene: TRBV7-8
abundance: once
j_gene: TRBJ2-1
d_gene: NA
CDR3nt: TGTGCCAGCAGCCAGACTTACAATGAGCAGTTCTTC
CDR3aa: CASSQTYNEQFF

len: 15
v_gene: TRBV24-1
abundance: few
j_gene: TRBJ2-2
d_gene: TRBD1
CDR3nt: TGTGCCACCAGTGAACCAGGGGGGAACACCGGGGAGCTGTTTTTT
CDR3aa: CATSEPGGNTGELFF

len: 13
v_gene: TRBV7-8
abundance: NA
j_gene: TRBJ1-5
d_gene: NA
CDR3nt: TGTGCCAGCAGCTTAGGTTGGAGTCAGCCCCAGCATTTT
CDR3aa: CASSLGWSQPQHF

len: 14
v_gene: TRBV5-1
abundance: NA
j_gene: TRBJ1-1
d_gene: NA
CDR3nt: TGCGCCAGCAGCTTGAGCGGGCTGAACACTGAAGCTTTCTTT
CDR3aa: CASSLSGLNTEAFF

len: 14
v_gene: TRBV18
abundance: NA
j_gene: TRBJ2-2
d_gene: NA
CDR3nt: TGTGCCAGCTCACCACAGGAGGGGACCGGGGAGCTGTTTTTT
CDR3aa: CASSPQEGTGELFF

len: 17
v_gene: TRBV7-3
abundance: NA
j_gene: TRBJ1-2
d_gene: TRBD1
CDR3nt: TGTGCCAGCAGCTCCACCGGACAGGGAGCTGTCGGCTATGGCTACACCTTC
CDR3aa: CASSSTGQGAVGYGYTF

len: 16
v_gene: TRBV5-1
abundance: NA
j_gene: TRBJ1-1
d_gene: NA
CDR3nt: TGCGCCAGCAGCTTGTCCTTGGGGGCACGGGGCACTGAAGCTTTCTTT
CDR3aa: CASSLSLGARGTEAFF

len: 16
v_gene: TRBV6-2/TRBV6-3
abundance: NA
j_gene: TRBJ2-3
d_gene: NA
CDR3nt: TGTGCCAGCAGTTATGCGGCGGGGACTAGCACAGATACGCAGTATTTT
CDR3aa: CASSYAAGTSTDTQYF

len: 12
v_gene: TRBV6-5
abundance: NA
j_gene: TRBJ1-1
d_gene: NA
CDR3nt: TGTGCCAGCAGTTTCATGAACACTGAAGCTTTCTTT
CDR3aa: CASSFMNTEAFF

len: 14
v_gene: TRBV7-2
abundance: NA
j_gene: TRBJ2-7
d_gene: NA
CDR3nt: TGTGCCAGCAGCTTAGGACCTAGAACCTACGAGCAGTACTTC
CDR3aa: CASSLGPRTYEQYF

len: 16
v_gene: TRBV3-1/TRBV3-2
abundance: NA
j_gene: TRBJ1-5
d_gene: NA
CDR3nt: TGTGCCAGCAGCCAAGATTTTGCCAAGGAGCATCAGCCCCAGCATTTT
CDR3aa: CASSQDFAKEHQPQHF

len: 16
v_gene: TRBV5-1
abundance: few
j_gene: TRBJ1-6
d_gene: TRBD1
CDR3nt: TGCGCCAGCAGCTTGCAGGGGGGATTAAATAATTCACCCCTCCACTTT
CDR3aa: CASSLQGGLNNSPLHF